The T cell receptor beta chain described here comes from a study of blood T cell repertoires in COVID-19. The overall study: PBMCs, B-cell-depleted T cells, or T cells provided the cDNA or gDNA that made up the material.

The CDR3 length is 13 residues. Between the trimmed V and J ends, which lost 0 bases and 1 base, there was a span of 5 bases. CDR1 and CDR2 from the germline V gene are SGHRS and YFSETQ. The table came from immunoSEQ multiplex PCR; TCRdb's copy has only in-frame clones and leaves some out. The sample includes 430,000 or so clones, 70% to 90% seen only once; the top ten take roughly 0.87%. The sequenced sample was peripheral blood. The sequence was obtained from a young man with COVID-19, enrolled during active disease. The chain is built from TRBV5-1 and TRBJ2-7; D not resolved. CDR3 DNA: TGCGCCAGCAGCTTGGGGAGATCCTACGAGCAGTACTTC. The encoded protein is CASSLGRSYEQYF. The full variable domain, with the rest looked up from reference TRBV5-1 and TRBJ2-7, is KAGVTQTPRYLIKTRGQQVTLSCSPISGHRSVSWYQQTPGQGLQFLFEYFSETQRNKGNFPGRFSGRQFSNSRSEMNVSTLELGDSALYLCASSLGRSYEQYFGPGTRLTVT.